The 16 T cell receptor beta chains in this list originate from one sample, sequenced in a study of cytomegalovirus exposure and HLA in healthy donors. The PCR made use of 60 Vbeta and 13 Jbeta primers. The protocol was immunoSEQ multiplex PCR, while the TCRdb copy is restricted to in-frame clones and leaves out a portion. The table lists 100,000 to 150,000 clones, about 81% of them singletons. Material: PBMCs. The source of these receptors is a woman between 25 and 40 years old in good health and CMV-seronegative.

The chain links TRBV5-1 to TRBJ1-4; 8 bases fit TRBD1. Germline loops: CDR1 SGHRS, CDR2 YFSETQ. V lost 4 bases, J lost 3 bases, and 8 bases stayed unmatched. This CDR3 is built from 16 residues. The CDR3 DNA reads TGCGCCAGCAGCATGGCTCAGGGGGCATCTAATGAAAAACTGTTTTTT. It translates to CASSMAQGASNEKLFF.

The chain carries TRBV6-6 and TRBJ2-3, with unresolved D. From germline, CDR1 is MNHNY and CDR2 SVGAGI (reference sequence). The CDR3 consists of 14 residues. Trimming removed 6 bases from V and 1 base from J, with 11 bases in between. The CDR3 DNA reads TGTGCCAGCAGCCCTCCGAGCGGCACAGATACGCAGTATTTT. It yields the protein CASSPPSGTDTQYF.

This clone turned up a few times. V gene TRBV7-3 combines with J gene TRBJ2-5, with 9 positions matching TRBD2. Germline-derived CDR1 and CDR2 are SGHTA and FQGTGA. CDR3 size: 17 residues. V lost 5 bases and J lost 1; bases outside the gene matches: 11. This CDR3 is CASSPTGTSIFQETQYF. The CDR3 nucleotides read TGTGCCAGCAGCCCCACCGGGACTAGCATATTCCAAGAGACCCAGTACTTC. Based on the CDR3 plus reference TRBV7-3 and TRBJ2-5, the full variable domain is GAGVSQTPSNKVTEKGKYVELRCDPISGHTALYWYRQSLGQGPEFLIYFQGTGAADDSGLPNDRFFAVRPEGSVSTLKIQRTERGDSAVYLCASSPTGTSIFQETQYFGPGTRLLVL.

V and J are TRBV28 and TRBJ2-7, with unresolved D. Trimming shortened V by 1 base and J by 7 bases, and 8 bases separated the two germline ends. This CDR3 is built from 12 residues. Per germline, CDR1 MDHEN and CDR2 SYDVKM. DNA for the CDR3: TGTGCCAGCAGTTTATCCGGGTGGGAGCAGTACTTC. Translating gives CASSLSGWEQYF.

The chain uses TRBV6-5 and TRBJ2-7, with a tentative D call TRBD1 (6 bases). CDR1 and CDR2 (germline): MNHEY, SVGAGI. The CDR3 length is 12 residues. The ends were cut back, 10 bases at V and 3 bases at J, with 13 bases in the middle. For the CDR3, the DNA is TGTGCCATCCGGGACACTTACTACGAGCAGTACTTC. Translating it yields CAIRDTYYEQYF.

The CDR3 loop reads CASSQSPTRQVNTGELFF. In DNA form, the CDR3 reads TGCGCCAGCAGTCAATCGCCCACTCGACAGGTTAACACCGGGGAGCTGTTTTTT. This sequence joins TRBV23-1 and TRBJ2-2, with D perhaps matching TRBD1 (6 bases). TRBV23-1 is marked as an open reading frame, function uncertain. With 0 bases removed from V and 2 bases from J, the gap between germline ends came to 16 bases. The CDR3 length is 18 residues.

This chain links TRBV19 with TRBJ2-6, with D possibly matching TRBD1 (5 bases). The CDR3 loop spans 14 amino acids. Per the germline V gene, CDR1 is LNHDA and CDR2 is SQIVND (reference sequence). Between the trimmed V and J ends, which lost 5 bases and 2 bases, there was a span of 7 bases. The CDR3 sequence: CASSSGPGANVLTF. For the CDR3, the DNA is TGTGCCAGTAGTTCAGGGCCTGGGGCCAACGTCCTGACTTTC.

V and J are TRBV11-3 and TRBJ2-5, with 13 bases identical to TRBD2. Germline-derived CDR1 and CDR2 are SGHNT and YENEEA. The CDR3 is made up of 16 amino acids. V trimming: 5 bases; J trimming: 4 bases; junction bases outside the gene matches: 7. The CDR3 DNA sequence: TGTGCCAGCAGCACACTAGCGGGAGGGCGTGCAGAGACCCAGTACTTC. Translating it yields CASSTLAGGRAETQYF.

The table lists this clone with a count of one. This sequence joins TRBV6-5 and TRBJ1-1; D call uncertain. This CDR3 has 13 residues. Trimming removed 6 bases from V and 4 bases from J, with 12 bases in between. Germline values: CDR1 MNHEY, CDR2 SVGAGI. In DNA, the CDR3 is TGTGCCAGCAGCCCAGGAGGTCGCACTGAAGCTTTCTTT. The encoded protein is CASSPGGRTEAFF.

This clone has more than one count but fewer than ten. The V call is TRBV4-1, the J call TRBJ1-6; the D is unclear. The CDR3 has 18 amino acids. The germline V gene encodes CDR1 MGHRA and CDR2 YSYEKL. The V end was cut by 4 bases, the J end by 0 bases, with 16 bases between. The CDR3 nucleotides read TGCGCCAGCAGCCCCCGGGTCTCTATTAGCTCCTATAATTCACCCCTCCACTTT. The encoded protein is CASSPRVSISSYNSPLHF.

This clone was observed a handful of times. The rearrangement links TRBV25-1 to TRBJ2-3, with TRBD2 matching over 12 bases. With V trimmed by 5 bases and J by 9 bases, 9 bases remained unmatched. This CDR3 is 15 amino acids long. Germline V CDR1 and CDR2: MGHDK, SYGVNS. The CDR3 sequence is CASSRRTSGAGTQYF. CDR3 nucleotide sequence: TGTGCCAGCAGTAGACGGACTAGCGGGGCAGGCACGCAGTATTTT.

This clone appeared once. The chain links TRBV18 to TRBJ2-3; no firm D call. This CDR3 is 15 amino acids long. Looked up from germline, CDR1 is KGHSH and CDR2 is LQKENI. The V gene lost 0 bases and the J gene lost 6 bases, with 13 bases spanning the gap. The CDR3 spells CASSPPSGVGDTQYF. The CDR3 DNA reads TGTGCCAGCTCACCACCGTCGGGTGTAGGCGATACGCAGTATTTT.

This clone has a handful of counts. The gene calls are TRBV2 and TRBJ1-1, with D perhaps TRBD1 (6 bases). Trimming shortened V by 10 bases and J by 4 bases, and 16 bases separated the two germline ends. Germline loops: CDR1 SNHLY, CDR2 FYNNEI. The CDR3 contains 13 residues. CDR3 DNA: TGTGCCACTTTTAGGGGGGGAACCACTGAAGCTTTCTTT. Amino acid sequence: CATFRGGTTEAFF.

The chain has TRBV25-1 and TRBJ2-6; TRBD1 agrees at 8 bases. The CDR3 runs 16 residues. Trimming at V came to 3 bases and at J to 11 bases, leaving 12 bases not matched to a gene. The germline CDR1 and CDR2 sequences are MGHDK and SYGVNS. In nucleotides, the CDR3 is TGTGCCAGCAGTGACCAGGTGGCAGGGGGCAAAGACGTCCTGACTTTC. It translates to CASSDQVAGGKDVLTF.

This clone was found once. V is TRBV5-8 and J is TRBJ2-4; the D gene is possibly TRBD1 (7 bases). Per the germline V gene, CDR1 is SGHTS and CDR2 is YDEGEE. V was clipped by 4 bases and J by 8 bases, with 22 bases between them. The CDR3 spans 16 residues. The CDR3 spells CASSLWGRGSGDIQYF. The CDR3 DNA follows: TGTGCCAGCAGCCTGTGGGGCAGGGGGTCGGGGGACATTCAGTACTTC. Filled out from reference TRBV5-8 and TRBJ2-4, the complete variable domain reads EAGVTQSPTHLIKTRGQQATLRCSPISGHTSVYWYQQALGLGLQFLLWYDEGEERNRGNFPPRFSGRQFPNYSSELNVNALELEDSALYLCASSLWGRGSGDIQYFGAGTRLSVL.

The rearrangement links TRBV5-1 to TRBJ1-5; D remains unclear. The CDR3 loop spans 14 amino acids. Between the trimmed V and J ends, which lost 1 base and 4 bases, there was a span of 9 bases. Per germline, CDR1 SGHRS and CDR2 YFSETQ. The CDR3: CASSLRSRNQPQHF. CDR3 nucleotides: TGCGCCAGCAGCTTGAGATCACGGAATCAGCCCCAGCATTTT.